This TCR beta chain was observed in a study of blood T cell repertoires in COVID-19. In its sample, this clone was seen a few times. In the authors' methods: Researchers report that nucleated cell counts were estimated from reference gene primer amplification. Sequencing was performed with immunoSEQ multiplex PCR; in TCRdb, only in-frame clones are kept and a portion is missing. The V and J calls and clone size are taken from that table; D and trimming were inferred from the DNA. The sample shows fewer than 250,000 clones, around 84% of them seen only once. The specimen was peripheral blood. The TCR comes from a woman older than 75 with COVID-19, enrolled during active disease.

This CDR3 reads CASSLSQGSPTEQFF. In DNA, the CDR3 is TGTGCCAGCAGCTTGTCGCAGGGTTCTCCAACTGAGCAGTTCTTC. The chain uses TRBV7-2 and TRBJ2-1, with D perhaps matching TRBD1 (5 bases). V was trimmed by 3 bases and J by 9 bases, leaving 18 bases between them. The CDR3 spans 15 residues. CDR1 SGHTA and CDR2 FQGNSA come from the germline V gene.